This passage covers 4 T cell receptor beta chains from one sample sequenced in a study of shared T cell receptors in the human thymus. Sequencing used immunoSEQ multiplex PCR; TCRdb keeps in-frame clones, though not all of them. The table has over 650,000 clones, over 75% seen once; the top ten hold 0.0094%. The same specimen was also included in a second study, on human thymus T cells.

Material: thymocytes. The receptors stem from a boy under three years old with a congenital heart defect.

The genes are TRBV7-2 and TRBJ2-1; 8 nucleotides align to TRBD1. The length of the CDR3 is 15 residues. Germline values: CDR1 SGHTA, CDR2 FQGNSA. The junction had 12 bases not matched to a gene; V was cut back by 9 bases and J by 5 bases. For the CDR3, the DNA is TGTGCCAGTAACTTAACGGGACAGGATAACAATGAGCAGTTCTTC. It specifies CASNLTGQDNNEQFF.

This CDR3 is CASRLSGGASTDTQYF. For the CDR3, the DNA is TGTGCCAGCAGGCTTAGCGGGGGGGCCAGTACAGATACGCAGTATTTT. This rearrangement joins TRBV28 to TRBJ2-3, with 11 bases fitting TRBD2. The V segment lost 6 bases and the J segment 3 bases; nucleotides outside the gene matches: 8. The CDR3 has 16 amino acids. Germline CDR1 is MDHEN and CDR2 is SYDVKM.

As DNA, the CDR3 is TGTGCCAGCAGCTTAAGGTGGGAGGGACCCTCTGGGGCCAACGTCCTGACTTTC. Protein sequence: CASSLRWEGPSGANVLTF. The chain links TRBV7-2 to TRBJ2-6, with 7 bases identical to TRBD2. CDR1 and CDR2 (germline): SGHTA, FQGNSA. V was pared by 2 bases and J by 0 bases, with 7 bases of the junction left unmatched. The CDR3 spans 18 residues.

This clone has just a few counts. The J gene is TRBJ1-4, the V gene TRBV30; 7 nucleotides agree with TRBD1. The trim removed 1 base at V and 14 bases at J, leaving 4 bases unmatched. This CDR3 has 11 residues. Germline CDR1 reads GTSNPN; CDR2 reads SVGIG (reference sequence). CDR3 coding DNA: TGTGCCTGGAGTGCTGCCAGGGGGCTGTTTTTT. Translated, it gives CAWSAARGLFF.